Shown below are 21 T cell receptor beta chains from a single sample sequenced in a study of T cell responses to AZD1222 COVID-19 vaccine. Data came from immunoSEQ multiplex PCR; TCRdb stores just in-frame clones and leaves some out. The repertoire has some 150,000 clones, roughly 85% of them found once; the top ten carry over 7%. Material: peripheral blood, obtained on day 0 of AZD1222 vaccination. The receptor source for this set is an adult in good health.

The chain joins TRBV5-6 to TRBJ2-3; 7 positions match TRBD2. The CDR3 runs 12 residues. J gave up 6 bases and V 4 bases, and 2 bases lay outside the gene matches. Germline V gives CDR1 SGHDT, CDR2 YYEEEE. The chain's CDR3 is CASSIGGDTQYF. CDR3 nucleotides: TGTGCCAGCAGCATCGGGGGGGATACGCAGTATTTT.

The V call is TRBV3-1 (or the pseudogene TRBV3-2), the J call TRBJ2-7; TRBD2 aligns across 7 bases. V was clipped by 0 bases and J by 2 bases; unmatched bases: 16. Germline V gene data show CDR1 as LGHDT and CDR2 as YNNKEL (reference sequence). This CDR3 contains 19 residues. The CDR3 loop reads CASSQEGGAGLADPYEQYF. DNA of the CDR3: TGTGCCAGCAGCCAAGAAGGAGGGGCTGGGCTAGCGGATCCCTACGAGCAGTACTTC.

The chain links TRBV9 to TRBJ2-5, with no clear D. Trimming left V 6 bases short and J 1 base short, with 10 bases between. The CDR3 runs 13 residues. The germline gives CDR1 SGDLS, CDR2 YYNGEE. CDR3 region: CASNGDPQETQYF. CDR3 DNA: TGTGCCAGCAATGGCGACCCCCAAGAGACCCAGTACTTC.

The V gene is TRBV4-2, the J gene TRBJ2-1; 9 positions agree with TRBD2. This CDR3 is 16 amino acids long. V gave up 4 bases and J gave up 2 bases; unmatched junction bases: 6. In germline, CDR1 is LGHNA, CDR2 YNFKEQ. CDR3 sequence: CASSPRTSAAYNEQFF. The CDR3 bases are TGTGCCAGCAGCCCTCGGACTAGCGCTGCCTACAATGAGCAGTTCTTC.

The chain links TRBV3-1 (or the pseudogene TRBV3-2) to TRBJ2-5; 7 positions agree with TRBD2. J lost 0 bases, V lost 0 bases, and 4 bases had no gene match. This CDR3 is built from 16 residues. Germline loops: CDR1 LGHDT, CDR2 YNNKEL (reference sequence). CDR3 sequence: CASSQEISGYQETQYF. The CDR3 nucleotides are TGTGCCAGCAGCCAAGAAATTAGCGGGTACCAAGAGACCCAGTACTTC.

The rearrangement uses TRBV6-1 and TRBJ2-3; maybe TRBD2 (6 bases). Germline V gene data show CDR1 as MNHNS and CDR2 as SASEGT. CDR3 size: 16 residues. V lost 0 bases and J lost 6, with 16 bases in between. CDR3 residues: CASSEATSNVGDTQYF. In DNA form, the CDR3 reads TGTGCCAGCAGTGAAGCAACTAGCAATGTGGGGGATACGCAGTATTTT.

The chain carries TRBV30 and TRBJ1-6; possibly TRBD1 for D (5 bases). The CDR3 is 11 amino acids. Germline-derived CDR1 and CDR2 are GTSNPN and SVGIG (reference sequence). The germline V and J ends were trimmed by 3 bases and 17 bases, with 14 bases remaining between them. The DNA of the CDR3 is TGTGCCTGGAGAGGGGTGTCTGTGATCCACTTT. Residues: CAWRGVSVIHF.

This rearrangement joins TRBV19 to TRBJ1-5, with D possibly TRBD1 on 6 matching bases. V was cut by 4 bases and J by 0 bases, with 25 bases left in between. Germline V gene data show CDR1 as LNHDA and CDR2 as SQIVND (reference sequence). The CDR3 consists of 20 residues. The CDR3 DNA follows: TGTGCCAGTAGTAAAGGGGGATGGGATGATATTAGATATAGCAATCAGCCCCAGCATTTT. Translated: CASSKGGWDDIRYSNQPQHF.

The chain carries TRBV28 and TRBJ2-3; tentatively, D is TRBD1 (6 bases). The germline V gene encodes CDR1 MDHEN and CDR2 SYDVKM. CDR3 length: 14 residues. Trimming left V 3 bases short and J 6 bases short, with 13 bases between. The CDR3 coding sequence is TGTGCCAGCAGTTTTTCCCAGGGGAAGGATACGCAGTATTTT. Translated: CASSFSQGKDTQYF.

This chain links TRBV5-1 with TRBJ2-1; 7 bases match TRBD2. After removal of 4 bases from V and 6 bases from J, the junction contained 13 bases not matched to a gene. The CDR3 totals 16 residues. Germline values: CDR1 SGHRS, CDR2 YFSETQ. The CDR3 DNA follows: TGCGCCAGCAGCCTCCGTGGGGCGGGAGTGTCCAATGAGCAGTTCTTC. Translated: CASSLRGAGVSNEQFF. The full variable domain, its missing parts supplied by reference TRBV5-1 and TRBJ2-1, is KAGVTQTPRYLIKTRGQQVTLSCSPISGHRSVSWYQQTPGQGLQFLFEYFSETQRNKGNFPGRFSGRQFSNSRSEMNVSTLELGDSALYLCASSLRGAGVSNEQFFGPGTRLTVL.

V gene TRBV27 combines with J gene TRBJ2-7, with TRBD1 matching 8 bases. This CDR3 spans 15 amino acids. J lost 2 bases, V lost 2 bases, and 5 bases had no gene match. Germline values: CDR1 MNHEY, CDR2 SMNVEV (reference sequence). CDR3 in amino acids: CASSLAGGQTYEQYF. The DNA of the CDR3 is TGTGCCAGCAGTTTAGCAGGGGGCCAAACCTACGAGCAGTACTTC.

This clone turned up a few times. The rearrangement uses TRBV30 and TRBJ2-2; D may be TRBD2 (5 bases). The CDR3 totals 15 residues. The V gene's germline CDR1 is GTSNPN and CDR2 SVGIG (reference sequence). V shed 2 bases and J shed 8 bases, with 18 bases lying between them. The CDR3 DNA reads TGTGCCTGGAGTCGGTTGGACTCCCGACCGGGGGAGCTGTTTTTT. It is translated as CAWSRLDSRPGELFF.

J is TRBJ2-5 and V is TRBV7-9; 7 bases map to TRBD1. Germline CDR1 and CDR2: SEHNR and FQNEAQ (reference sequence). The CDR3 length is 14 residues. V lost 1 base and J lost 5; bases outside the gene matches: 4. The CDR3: CASSLEGAWETQYF. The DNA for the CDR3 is TGTGCCAGCAGCTTAGAGGGGGCTTGGGAGACCCAGTACTTC.

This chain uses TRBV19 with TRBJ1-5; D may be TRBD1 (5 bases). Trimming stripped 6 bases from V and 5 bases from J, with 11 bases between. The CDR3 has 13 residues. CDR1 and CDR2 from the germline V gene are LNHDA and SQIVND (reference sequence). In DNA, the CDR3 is TGTGCCAGTAGGGACACGGAACATCAGCCCCAGCATTTT. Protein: CASRDTEHQPQHF.

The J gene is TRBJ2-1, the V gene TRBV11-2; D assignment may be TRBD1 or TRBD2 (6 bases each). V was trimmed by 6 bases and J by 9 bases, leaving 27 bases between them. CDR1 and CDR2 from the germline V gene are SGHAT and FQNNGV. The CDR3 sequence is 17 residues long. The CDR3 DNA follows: TGTGCCAGCAGATCTATCCTACAGGGAGGTCACGCAGGTGAGCAGTTCTTC. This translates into CASRSILQGGHAGEQFF.

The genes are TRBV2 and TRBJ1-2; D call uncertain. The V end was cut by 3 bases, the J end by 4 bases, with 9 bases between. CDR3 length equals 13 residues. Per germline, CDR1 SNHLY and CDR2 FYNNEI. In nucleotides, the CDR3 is TGTGCCAGCAGTGACGTTGGCTTCTATGGCTACACCTTC. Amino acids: CASSDVGFYGYTF.

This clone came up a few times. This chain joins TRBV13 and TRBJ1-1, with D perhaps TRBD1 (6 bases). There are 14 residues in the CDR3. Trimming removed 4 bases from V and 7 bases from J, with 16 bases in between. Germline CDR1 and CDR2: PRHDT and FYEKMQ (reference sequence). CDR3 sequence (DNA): TGTGCCAGCAGCTGGAGGGGGGGTCAAGGTGAAGCTTTCTTT. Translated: CASSWRGGQGEAFF.

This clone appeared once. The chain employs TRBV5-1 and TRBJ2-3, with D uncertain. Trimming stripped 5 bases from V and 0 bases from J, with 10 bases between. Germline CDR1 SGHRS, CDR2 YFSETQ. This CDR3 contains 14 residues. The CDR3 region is CASREATSTDTQYF. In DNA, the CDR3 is TGCGCCAGCAGGGAAGCGACTAGCACAGATACGCAGTATTTT.

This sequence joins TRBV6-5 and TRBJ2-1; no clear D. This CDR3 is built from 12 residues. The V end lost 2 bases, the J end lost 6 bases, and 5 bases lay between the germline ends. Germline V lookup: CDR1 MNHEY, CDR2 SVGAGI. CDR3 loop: CASSYGFNEQFF. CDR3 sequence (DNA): TGTGCCAGCAGTTACGGATTCAATGAGCAGTTCTTC.

The CDR3 loop is CASRLDLRELFF. Here the CDR3 DNA reads TGTGCCTCTAGACTCGATCTTAGGGAGCTGTTTTTT. The chain is built from TRBV30 and TRBJ2-2; D gene uncertain. The V end lost 7 bases, the J end lost 9 bases, and 15 bases lay between the germline ends. This CDR3 region has 12 residues. From germline, CDR1 is GTSNPN and CDR2 SVGIG (reference sequence).

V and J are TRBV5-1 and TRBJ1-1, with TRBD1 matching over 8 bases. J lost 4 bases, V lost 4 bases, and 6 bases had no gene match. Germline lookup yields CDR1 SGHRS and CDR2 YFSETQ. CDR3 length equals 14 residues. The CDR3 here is CASSTQGGSTEAFF. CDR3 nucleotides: TGCGCCAGCAGCACACAGGGGGGGAGCACTGAAGCTTTCTTT.